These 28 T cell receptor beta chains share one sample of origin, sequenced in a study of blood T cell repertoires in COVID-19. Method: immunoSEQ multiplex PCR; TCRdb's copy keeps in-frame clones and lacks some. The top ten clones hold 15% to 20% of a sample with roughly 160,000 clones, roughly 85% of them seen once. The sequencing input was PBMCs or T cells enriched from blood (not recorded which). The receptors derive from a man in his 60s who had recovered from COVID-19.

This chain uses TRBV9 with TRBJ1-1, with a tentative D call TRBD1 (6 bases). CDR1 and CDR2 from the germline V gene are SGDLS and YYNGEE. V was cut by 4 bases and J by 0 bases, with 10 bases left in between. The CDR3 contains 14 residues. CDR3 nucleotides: TGTGCCAGCAGCCTAGGACAGATGAACACTGAAGCTTTCTTT. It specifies CASSLGQMNTEAFF. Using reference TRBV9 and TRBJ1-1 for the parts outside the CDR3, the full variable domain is DSGVTQTPKHLITATGQRVTLRCSPRSGDLSVYWYQQSLDQGLQFLIQYYNGEERAKGNILERFSAQQFPDLHSELNLSSLELGDSALYFCASSLGQMNTEAFFGQGTRLTVV.

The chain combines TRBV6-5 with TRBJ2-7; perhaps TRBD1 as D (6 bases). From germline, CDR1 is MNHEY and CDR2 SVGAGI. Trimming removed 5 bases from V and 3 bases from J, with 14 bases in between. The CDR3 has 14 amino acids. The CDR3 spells CASSTQGVGYEQYF. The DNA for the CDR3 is TGTGCCAGCAGTACACAGGGTGTCGGCTACGAGCAGTACTTC.

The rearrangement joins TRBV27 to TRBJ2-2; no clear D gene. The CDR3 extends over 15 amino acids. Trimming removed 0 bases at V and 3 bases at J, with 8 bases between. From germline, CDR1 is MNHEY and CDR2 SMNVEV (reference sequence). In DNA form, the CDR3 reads TGTGCCAGCAGTTTATCCGGGTCGTACACCGGGGAGCTGTTTTTT. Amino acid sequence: CASSLSGSYTGELFF.

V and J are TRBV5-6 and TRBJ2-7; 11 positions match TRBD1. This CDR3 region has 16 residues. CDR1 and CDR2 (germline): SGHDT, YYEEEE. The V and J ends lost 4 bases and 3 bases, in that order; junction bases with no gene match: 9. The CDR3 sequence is CASSGMDRGLNYEQYF. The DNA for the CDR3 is TGTGCCAGCAGCGGGATGGACAGGGGGCTCAACTACGAGCAGTACTTC. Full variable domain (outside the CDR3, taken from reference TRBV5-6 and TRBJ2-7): DAGVTQSPTHLIKTRGQQVTLRCSPKSGHDTVSWYQQALGQGPQFIFQYYEEEERQRGNFPDRFSGHQFPNYSSELNVNALLLGDSALYLCASSGMDRGLNYEQYFGPGTRLTVT.

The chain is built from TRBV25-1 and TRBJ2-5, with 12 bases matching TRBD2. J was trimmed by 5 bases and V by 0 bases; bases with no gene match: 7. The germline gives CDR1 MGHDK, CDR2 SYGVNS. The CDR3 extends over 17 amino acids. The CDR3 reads CASSEYGRLAGGETQYF. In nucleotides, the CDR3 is TGTGCCAGCAGTGAATATGGTCGGCTAGCGGGAGGGGAGACCCAGTACTTC.

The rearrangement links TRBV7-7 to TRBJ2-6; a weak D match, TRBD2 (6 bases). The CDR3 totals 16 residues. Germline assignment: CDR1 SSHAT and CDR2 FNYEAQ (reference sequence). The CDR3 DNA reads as TGTGCTAGCTCGTCCGGGAGAGCTTCAGGGGCCAACGTCCTGACTTTC. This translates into CASSSGRASGANVLTF.

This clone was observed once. The CDR3 region has the DNA TGTGCCAGCAGGGGGACTACCCCGGCCCACGAGCAGTACTTC. It codes for CASRGTTPAHEQYF. The chain carries TRBV2 and TRBJ2-7; 7 positions match TRBD2. V lost 6 bases and J lost 5; bases outside the gene matches: 10. There are 14 residues in the CDR3. Looked up from germline, CDR1 is SNHLY and CDR2 is FYNNEI.

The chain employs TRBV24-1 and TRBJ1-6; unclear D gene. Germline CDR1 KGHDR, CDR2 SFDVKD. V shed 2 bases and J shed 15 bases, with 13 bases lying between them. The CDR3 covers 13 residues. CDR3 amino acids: CATSDSLRGYLHF. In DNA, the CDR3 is TGTGCCACCAGTGATTCTCTGCGGGGTTACCTCCACTTT.

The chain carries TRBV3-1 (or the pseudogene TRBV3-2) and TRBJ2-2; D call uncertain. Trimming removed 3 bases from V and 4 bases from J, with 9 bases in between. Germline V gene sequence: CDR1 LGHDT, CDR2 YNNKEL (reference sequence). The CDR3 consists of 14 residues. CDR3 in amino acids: CASSHGGPTGELFF. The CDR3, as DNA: TGTGCCAGCAGCCACGGTGGGCCCACCGGGGAGCTGTTTTTT.

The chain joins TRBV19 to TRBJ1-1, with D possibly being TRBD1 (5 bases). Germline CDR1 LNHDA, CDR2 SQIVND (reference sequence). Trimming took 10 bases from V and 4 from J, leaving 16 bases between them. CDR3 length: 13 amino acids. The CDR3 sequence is CATTRGGFTEAFF. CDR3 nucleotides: TGTGCCACCACCCGGGGGGGATTCACTGAAGCTTTCTTT.

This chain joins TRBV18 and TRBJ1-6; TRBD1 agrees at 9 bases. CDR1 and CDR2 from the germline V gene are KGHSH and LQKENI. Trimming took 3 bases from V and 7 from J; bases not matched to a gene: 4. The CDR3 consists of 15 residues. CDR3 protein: CASSPLGQGNSPLHF. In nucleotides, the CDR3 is TGTGCCAGCTCACCCCTAGGACAGGGGAATTCACCCCTCCACTTT.

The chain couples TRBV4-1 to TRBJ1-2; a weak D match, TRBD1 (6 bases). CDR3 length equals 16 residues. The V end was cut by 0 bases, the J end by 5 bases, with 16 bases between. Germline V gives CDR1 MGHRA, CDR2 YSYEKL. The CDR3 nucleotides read TGCGCCAGCAGCCAAGATAGTACAGGGCAGTGGTATGGCTACACCTTC. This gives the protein CASSQDSTGQWYGYTF.

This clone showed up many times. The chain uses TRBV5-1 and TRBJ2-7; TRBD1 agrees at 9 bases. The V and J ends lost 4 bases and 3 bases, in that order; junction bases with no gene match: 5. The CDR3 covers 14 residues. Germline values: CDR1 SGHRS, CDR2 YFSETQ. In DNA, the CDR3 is TGCGCCAGCAGCAGACAGGGGGGATACTACGAGCAGTACTTC. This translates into CASSRQGGYYEQYF.

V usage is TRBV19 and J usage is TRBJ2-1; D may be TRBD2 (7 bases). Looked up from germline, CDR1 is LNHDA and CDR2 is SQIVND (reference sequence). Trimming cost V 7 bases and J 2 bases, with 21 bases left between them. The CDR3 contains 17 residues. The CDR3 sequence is CASTDWGGLTTYNEQFF. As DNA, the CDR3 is TGTGCCAGTACCGATTGGGGGGGGCTCACAACCTACAATGAGCAGTTCTTC.

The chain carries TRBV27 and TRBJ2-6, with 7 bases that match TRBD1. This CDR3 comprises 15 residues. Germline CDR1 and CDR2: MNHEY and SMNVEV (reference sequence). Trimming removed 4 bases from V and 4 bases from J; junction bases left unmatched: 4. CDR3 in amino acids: CASSSRGSGANVLTF. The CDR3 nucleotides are TGTGCCAGCAGTTCCAGGGGGTCGGGGGCCAACGTCCTGACTTTC.

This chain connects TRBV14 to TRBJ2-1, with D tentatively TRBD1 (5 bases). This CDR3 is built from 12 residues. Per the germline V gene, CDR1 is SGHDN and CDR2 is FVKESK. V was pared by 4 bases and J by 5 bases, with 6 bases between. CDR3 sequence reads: CASSLRDNEQFF. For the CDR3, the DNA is TGTGCCAGCAGCCTCAGGGACAATGAGCAGTTCTTC.

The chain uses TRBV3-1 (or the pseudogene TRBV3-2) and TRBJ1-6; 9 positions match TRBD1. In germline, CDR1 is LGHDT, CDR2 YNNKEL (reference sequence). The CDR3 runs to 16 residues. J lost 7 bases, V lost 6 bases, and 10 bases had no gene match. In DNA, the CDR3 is TGTGCCAGCAGGTCAACAGGGGGCAGATGGAATTCACCCCTCCACTTT. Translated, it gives CASRSTGGRWNSPLHF.

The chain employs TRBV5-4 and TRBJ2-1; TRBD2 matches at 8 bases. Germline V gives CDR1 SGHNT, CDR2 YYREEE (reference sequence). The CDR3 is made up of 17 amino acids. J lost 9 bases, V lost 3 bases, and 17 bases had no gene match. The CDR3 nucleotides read TGTGCCAGCAGCTCCGTAGGTGGGGCTAGCGGGTTTACTGAGCAGTTCTTC. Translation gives CASSSVGGASGFTEQFF.

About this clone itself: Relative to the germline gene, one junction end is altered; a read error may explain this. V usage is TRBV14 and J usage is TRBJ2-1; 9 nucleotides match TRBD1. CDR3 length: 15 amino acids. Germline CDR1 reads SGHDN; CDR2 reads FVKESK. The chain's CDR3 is CASSQVRGTGNGQFF. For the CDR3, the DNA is TGTGCCAGCAGCCAAGTTCGGGGGACAGGGAATGGGCAGTTCTTC.

The CDR3 loop reads CASSLDLGQGFGGTDTQYF. CDR3 nucleotides: TGTGCCAGCAGCTTGGATCTAGGACAGGGGTTCGGGGGTACAGATACGCAGTATTTT. The rearrangement links TRBV7-3 to TRBJ2-3; 9 bases are shared with TRBD1. V lost 3 bases to trimming and J lost 3 bases; unmatched junction nucleotides: 16. The germline CDR1 and CDR2 sequences are SGHTA and FQGTGA. The CDR3 is 19 amino acids.

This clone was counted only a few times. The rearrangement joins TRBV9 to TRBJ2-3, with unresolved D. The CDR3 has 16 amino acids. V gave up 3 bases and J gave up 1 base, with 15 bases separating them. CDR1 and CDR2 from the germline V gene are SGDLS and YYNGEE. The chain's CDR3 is CASSADRSRGTDTQYF. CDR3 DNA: TGTGCCAGCAGCGCCGACCGGAGTCGTGGCACAGATACGCAGTATTTT.

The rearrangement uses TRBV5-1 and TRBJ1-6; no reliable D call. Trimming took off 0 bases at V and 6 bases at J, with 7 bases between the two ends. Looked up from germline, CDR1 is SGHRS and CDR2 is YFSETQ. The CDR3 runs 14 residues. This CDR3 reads CASSLAPGNSPLHF. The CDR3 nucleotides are TGCGCCAGCAGCTTGGCTCCAGGTAATTCACCCCTCCACTTT.

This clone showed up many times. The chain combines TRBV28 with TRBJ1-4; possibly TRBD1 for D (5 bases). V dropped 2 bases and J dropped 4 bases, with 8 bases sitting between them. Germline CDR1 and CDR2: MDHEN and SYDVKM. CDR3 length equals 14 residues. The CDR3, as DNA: TGTGCCAGCAGTTTAGACAGCTATAATGAAAAACTGTTTTTT. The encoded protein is CASSLDSYNEKLFF.

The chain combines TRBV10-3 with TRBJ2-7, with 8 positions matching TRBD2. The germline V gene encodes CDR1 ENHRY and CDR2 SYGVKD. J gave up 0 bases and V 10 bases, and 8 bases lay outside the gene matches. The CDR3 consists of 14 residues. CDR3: CATRGLGVSYEQYF. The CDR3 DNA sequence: TGTGCCACCCGGGGACTAGGGGTCTCCTACGAGCAGTACTTC.

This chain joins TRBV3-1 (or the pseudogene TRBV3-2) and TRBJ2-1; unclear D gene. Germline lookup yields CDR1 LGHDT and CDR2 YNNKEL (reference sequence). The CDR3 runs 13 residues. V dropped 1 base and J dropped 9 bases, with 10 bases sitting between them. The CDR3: CASSQASFGEQFF. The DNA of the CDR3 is TGTGCCAGCAGCCAAGCGTCCTTCGGTGAGCAGTTCTTC.

The CDR3 DNA reads TGCGCCAGCAGCCATATAGCGGGTTGGAACACCGGGGAGCTGTTTTTT. Its protein product is CASSHIAGWNTGELFF. This chain links TRBV4-1 with TRBJ2-2; 7 positions agree with TRBD2. Germline values: CDR1 MGHRA, CDR2 YSYEKL. After removal of 3 bases from V and 1 base from J, the junction contained 5 bases not matched to a gene. This CDR3 has 16 residues.

CDR3 sequence reads: CASSSGDSNEQFF. The CDR3 DNA reads as TGTGCCAGCAGTTCAGGGGATTCCAATGAGCAGTTCTTC. The chain joins TRBV27 to TRBJ2-1; possibly TRBD1 for D (6 bases). The CDR3 runs to 13 residues. CDR1 and CDR2 (germline): MNHEY, SMNVEV (reference sequence). V lost 4 bases, J lost 6 bases, and 10 bases lay in between.

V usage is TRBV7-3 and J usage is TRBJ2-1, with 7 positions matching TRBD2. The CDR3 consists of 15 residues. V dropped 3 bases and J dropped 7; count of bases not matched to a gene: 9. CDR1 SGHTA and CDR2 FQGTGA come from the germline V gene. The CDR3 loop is CASSFSGRIGNEQFF. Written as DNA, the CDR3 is TGTGCCAGCAGCTTCTCCGGGAGGATTGGGAATGAGCAGTTCTTC.